The T cell receptor (beta chain) under discussion was sequenced for a study of CD8+ T cells in alopecia areata. Treatment here: oral pan-JAK inhibitor, 5-10 mg twice daily. This clone has only a few counts. The authors extracted RNA and reverse transcribed it into cDNA as the sequencing template. The protocol was immunoSEQ multiplex PCR, while the TCRdb copy is restricted to in-frame clones and leaves out a portion. The sample lists some 220,000 clones; 50% to 60% were seen once. The clonotype originates from a human donor with alopecia areata. The input for sequencing was CD4+ T cells sorted from blood, taken at week 4, from a patient treated with tofacitinib.

The CDR3 region has the DNA TGTGCCAGCAGCTTAGGTGCCAGGTACTACGAGCAGTACTTC. Amino acid sequence: CASSLGARYYEQYF. This chain connects TRBV7-2 to TRBJ2-7; D remains unclear. CDR3 size: 14 residues. V was pared by 1 base and J by 3 bases, with 10 bases between. Germline CDR1 is SGHTA and CDR2 is FQGNSA.